Included here is one TCR beta chain sequence, with context. J was trimmed by 3 bases and V by 5 bases; bases with no gene match: 7. The V gene's germline CDR1 is LNHNV and CDR2 YYDKDF (reference sequence). This CDR3 comprises 14 residues. Seattle participants joined during active infection and were tracked over time. This record comes from a study of blood T cell repertoires in COVID-19. At the level of the study: PBMCs, B-cell-depleted T cells, or T cells provided the cDNA or gDNA that made up the material.

Per the authors' pipeline: Amplifying reference gene primers gave estimates of nucleated cell counts. Generated by immunoSEQ multiplex PCR, the TCRdb table keeps only in-frame clones and is missing some. The V and J calls and clone size are taken from that table; D and trimming were inferred from the DNA. Of some 110,000 clones in the sample, approximately 74% were seen once. The sequence was obtained from a man aged 80 or over with COVID-19, enrolled during active disease. The specimen was peripheral blood. V gene TRBV15 combines with J gene TRBJ2-7; 7 bases agree with TRBD1. This CDR3 is CATSPTGPLYEQYF. CDR3 bases: TGTGCCACCAGCCCGACAGGGCCCCTCTACGAGCAGTACTTC.